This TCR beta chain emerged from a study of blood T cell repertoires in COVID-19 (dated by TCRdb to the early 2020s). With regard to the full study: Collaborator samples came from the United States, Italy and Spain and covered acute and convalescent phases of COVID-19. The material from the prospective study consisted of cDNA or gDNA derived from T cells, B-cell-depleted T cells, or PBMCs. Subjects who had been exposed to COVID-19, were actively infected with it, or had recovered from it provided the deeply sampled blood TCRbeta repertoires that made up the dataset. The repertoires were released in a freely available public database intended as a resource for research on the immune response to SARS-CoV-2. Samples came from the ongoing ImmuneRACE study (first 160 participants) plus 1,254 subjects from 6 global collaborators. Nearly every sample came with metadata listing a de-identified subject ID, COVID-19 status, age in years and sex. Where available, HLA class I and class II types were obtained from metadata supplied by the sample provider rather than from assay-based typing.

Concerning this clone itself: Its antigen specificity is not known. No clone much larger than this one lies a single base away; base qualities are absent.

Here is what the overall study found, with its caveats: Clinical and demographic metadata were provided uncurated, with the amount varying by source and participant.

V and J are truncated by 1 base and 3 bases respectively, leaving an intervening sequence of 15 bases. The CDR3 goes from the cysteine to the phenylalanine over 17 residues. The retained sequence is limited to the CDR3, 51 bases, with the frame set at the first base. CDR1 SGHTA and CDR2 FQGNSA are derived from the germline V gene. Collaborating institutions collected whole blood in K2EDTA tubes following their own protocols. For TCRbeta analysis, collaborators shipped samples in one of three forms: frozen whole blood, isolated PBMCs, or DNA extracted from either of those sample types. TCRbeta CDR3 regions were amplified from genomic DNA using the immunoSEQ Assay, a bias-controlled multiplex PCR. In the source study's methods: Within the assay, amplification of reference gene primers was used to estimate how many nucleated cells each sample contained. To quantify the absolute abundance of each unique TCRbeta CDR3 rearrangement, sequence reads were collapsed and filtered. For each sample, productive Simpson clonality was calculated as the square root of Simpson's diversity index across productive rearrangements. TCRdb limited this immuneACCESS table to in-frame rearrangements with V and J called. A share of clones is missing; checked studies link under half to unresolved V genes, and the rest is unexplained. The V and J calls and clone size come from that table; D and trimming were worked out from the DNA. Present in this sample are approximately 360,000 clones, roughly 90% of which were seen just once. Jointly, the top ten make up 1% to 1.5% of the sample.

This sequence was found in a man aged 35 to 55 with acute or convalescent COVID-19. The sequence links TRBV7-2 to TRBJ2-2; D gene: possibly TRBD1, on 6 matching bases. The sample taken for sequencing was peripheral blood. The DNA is TGTGCCAGCAGCTTAGTTTCCAGGGGCTTAGACACCGGGGAGCTGTTTTTT. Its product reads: CASSLVSRGLDTGELFF.